The T cell receptor beta chain described here comes from a study of response to subunit inactivated influenza vaccine. Looked up from germline, CDR1 is MGHRA and CDR2 is YSYEKL. V was clipped by 1 base and J by 3 bases, with 13 bases between them. The CDR3 length is 15 residues. From the RT-PCR reads, TCRdb called clonotypes with MiXCR, one entry per CDR3 protein. The sample contains more than 700,000 distinct CDR3 sequences, less than 25% of which appear only once. The material sequenced was PBMCs from blood, taken about 5 days after vaccination. The chain couples TRBV4-1 to TRBJ2-7; possible D gene TRBD1, 5 bases. This receptor was obtained from a man aged 50-60 years who received an inactivated influenza vaccine. For the CDR3, the DNA is TGCGCCAGCAGCCAAGTGACAGTTGGCCGCTACGAGCAGTACTTC. As protein: CASSQVTVGRYEQYF.